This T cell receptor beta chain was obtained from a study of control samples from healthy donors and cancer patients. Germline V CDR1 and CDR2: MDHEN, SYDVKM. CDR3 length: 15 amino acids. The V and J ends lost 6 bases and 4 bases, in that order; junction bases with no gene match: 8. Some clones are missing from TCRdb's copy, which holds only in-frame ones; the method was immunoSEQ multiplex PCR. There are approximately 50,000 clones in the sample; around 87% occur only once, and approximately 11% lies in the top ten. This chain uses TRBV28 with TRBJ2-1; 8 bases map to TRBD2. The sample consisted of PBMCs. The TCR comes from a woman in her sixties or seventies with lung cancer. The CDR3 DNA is TGTGCCAGCAGCTCAATAGCGGGGATTTACAATGAGCAGTTCTTC. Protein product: CASSSIAGIYNEQFF.